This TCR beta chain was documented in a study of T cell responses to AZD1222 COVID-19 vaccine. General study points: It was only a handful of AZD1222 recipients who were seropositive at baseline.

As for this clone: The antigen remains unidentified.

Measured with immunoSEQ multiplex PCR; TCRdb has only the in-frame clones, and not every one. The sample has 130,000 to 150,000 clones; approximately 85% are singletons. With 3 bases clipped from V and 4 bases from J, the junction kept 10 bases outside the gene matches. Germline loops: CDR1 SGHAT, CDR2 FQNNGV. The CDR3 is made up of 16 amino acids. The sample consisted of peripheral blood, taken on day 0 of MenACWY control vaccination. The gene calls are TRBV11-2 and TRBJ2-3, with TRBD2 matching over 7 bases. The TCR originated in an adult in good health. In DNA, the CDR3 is TGTGCCAGCAGCTTGAGGTGGGCGGGGGTATCAGATACGCAGTATTTT. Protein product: CASSLRWAGVSDTQYF.